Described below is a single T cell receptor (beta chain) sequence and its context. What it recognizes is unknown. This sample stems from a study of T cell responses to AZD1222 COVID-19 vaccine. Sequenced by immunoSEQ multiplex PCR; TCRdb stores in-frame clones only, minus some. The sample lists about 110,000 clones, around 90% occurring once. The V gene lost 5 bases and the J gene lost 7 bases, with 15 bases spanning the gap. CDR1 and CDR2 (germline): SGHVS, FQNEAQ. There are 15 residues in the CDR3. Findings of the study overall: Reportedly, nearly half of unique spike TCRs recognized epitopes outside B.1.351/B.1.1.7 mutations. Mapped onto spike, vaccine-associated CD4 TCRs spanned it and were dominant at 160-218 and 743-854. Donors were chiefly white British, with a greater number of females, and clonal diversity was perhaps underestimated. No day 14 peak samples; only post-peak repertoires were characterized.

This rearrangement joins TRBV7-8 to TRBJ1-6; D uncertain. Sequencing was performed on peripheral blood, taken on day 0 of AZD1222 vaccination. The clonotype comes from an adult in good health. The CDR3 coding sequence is TGTGCCAGCAGCAGCCGAGACGGAACAAATTCACCCCTCCACTTT. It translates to CASSSRDGTNSPLHF. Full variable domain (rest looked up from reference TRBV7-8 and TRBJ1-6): GAGVSQSPRYKVAKRGQDVALRCDPISGHVSLFWYQQALGQGPEFLTYFQNEAQLDKSGLPSDRFFAERPEGSVSTLKIQRTQQEDSAVYLCASSSRDGTNSPLHFGNGTRLTVT.